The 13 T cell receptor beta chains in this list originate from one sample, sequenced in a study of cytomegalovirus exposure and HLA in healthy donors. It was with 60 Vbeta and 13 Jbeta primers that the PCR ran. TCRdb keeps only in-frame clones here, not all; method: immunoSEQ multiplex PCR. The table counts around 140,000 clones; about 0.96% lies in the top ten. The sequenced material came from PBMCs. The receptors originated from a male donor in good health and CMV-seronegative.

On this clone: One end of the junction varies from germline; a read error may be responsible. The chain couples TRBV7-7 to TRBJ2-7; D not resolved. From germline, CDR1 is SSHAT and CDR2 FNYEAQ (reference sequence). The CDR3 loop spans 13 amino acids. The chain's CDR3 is CASSSDSVTEQYF. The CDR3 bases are TGTGCTAGCAGCAGCGACTCGGTCACCGAGCAGTACTTC.

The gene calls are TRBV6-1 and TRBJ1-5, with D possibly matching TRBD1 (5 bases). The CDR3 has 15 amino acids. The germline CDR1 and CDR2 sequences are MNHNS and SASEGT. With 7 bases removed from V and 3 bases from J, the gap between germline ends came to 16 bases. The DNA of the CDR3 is TGTGCCAGCACCGATGGGGGGTCCATCAATCAGCCCCAGCATTTT. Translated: CASTDGGSINQPQHF.

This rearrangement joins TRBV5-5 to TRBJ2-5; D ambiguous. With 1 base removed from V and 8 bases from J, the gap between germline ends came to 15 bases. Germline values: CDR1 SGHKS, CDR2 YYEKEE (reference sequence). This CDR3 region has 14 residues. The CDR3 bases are TGTGCCAGCAGCTTGACTACCACCCTGGTTACCCAGTACTTC. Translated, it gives CASSLTTTLVTQYF.

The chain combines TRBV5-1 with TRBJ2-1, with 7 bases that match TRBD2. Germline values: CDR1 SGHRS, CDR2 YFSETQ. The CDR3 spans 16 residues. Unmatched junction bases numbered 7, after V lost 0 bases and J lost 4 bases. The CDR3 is CASSLAGLAEYNEQFF. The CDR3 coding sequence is TGCGCCAGCAGCTTGGCCGGTCTAGCGGAATACAATGAGCAGTTCTTC.

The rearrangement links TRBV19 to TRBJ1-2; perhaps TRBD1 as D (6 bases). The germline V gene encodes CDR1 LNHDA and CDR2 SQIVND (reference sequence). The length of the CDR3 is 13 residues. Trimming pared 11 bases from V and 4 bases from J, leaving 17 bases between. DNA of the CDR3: TGTGCCGGACAGCAGGCTCCGGGCTATGGCTACACCTTC. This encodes CAGQQAPGYGYTF.

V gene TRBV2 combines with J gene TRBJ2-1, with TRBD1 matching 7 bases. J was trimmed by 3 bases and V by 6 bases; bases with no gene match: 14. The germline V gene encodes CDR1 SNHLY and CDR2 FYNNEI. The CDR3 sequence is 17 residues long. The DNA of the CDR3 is TGTGCCAGCAGGGCAGGGACAGCGGCCGACCGCTACAATGAGCAGTTCTTC. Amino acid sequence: CASRAGTAADRYNEQFF.

CDR3 in DNA: TGTGCCAGCAGTTACCCGGGACAGGGGTATACCGGGGAGCTGTTTTTT. Amino acid sequence: CASSYPGQGYTGELFF. This chain uses TRBV28 with TRBJ2-2; 10 bases fit TRBD1. The CDR3 covers 16 residues. J was trimmed by 5 bases and V by 4 bases; bases with no gene match: 7. Germline V gene sequence: CDR1 MDHEN, CDR2 SYDVKM.

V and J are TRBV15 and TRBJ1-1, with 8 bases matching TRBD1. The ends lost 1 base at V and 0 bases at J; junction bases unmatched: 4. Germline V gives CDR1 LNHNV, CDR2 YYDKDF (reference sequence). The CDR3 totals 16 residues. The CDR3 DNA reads TGTGCCACCAGCAGAGGGAACAGGGGGTTGAACACTGAAGCTTTCTTT. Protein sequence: CATSRGNRGLNTEAFF.

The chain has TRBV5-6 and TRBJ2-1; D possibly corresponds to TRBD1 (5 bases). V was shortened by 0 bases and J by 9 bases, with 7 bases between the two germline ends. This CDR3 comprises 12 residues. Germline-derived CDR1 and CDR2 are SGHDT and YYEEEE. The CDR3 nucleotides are TGTGCCAGCAGCTTGGGCCAGGGTGAGCAGTTCTTC. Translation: CASSLGQGEQFF.

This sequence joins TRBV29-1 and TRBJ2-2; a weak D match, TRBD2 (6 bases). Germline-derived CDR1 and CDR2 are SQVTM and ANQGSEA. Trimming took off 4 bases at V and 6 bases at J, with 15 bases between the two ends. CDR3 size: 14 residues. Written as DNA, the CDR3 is TGCAGCGTTGGGAGGTTCGGGGGTCCCGGGGAGCTGTTTTTT. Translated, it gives CSVGRFGGPGELFF.

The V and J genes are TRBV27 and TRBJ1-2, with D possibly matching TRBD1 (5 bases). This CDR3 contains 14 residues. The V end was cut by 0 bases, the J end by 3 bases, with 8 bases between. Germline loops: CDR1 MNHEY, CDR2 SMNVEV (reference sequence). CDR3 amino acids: CASSLSMTDYGYTF. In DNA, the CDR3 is TGTGCCAGCAGTTTATCGATGACAGACTATGGCTACACCTTC.

CDR3 loop: CASSLAQGLGYTF. The CDR3 bases are TGTGCCAGCAGCTTAGCGCAGGGTCTTGGCTACACCTTC. The genes are TRBV7-9 and TRBJ1-2, with D possibly TRBD1 on 5 matching bases. Trimming removed 0 bases from V and 7 bases from J, with 9 bases in between. CDR3 length equals 13 residues. Germline-derived CDR1 and CDR2 are SEHNR and FQNEAQ (reference sequence).

DNA for the CDR3: TGTGCCAGCAGTGCCGAGGACTTTCATAACTATGGCTACACCTTC. It encodes CASSAEDFHNYGYTF. V gene TRBV25-1 combines with J gene TRBJ1-2; D is undetermined. V was shortened by 4 bases and J by 1 base, with 13 bases between the two germline ends. Germline-derived CDR1 and CDR2 are MGHDK and SYGVNS. This CDR3 has 15 residues.